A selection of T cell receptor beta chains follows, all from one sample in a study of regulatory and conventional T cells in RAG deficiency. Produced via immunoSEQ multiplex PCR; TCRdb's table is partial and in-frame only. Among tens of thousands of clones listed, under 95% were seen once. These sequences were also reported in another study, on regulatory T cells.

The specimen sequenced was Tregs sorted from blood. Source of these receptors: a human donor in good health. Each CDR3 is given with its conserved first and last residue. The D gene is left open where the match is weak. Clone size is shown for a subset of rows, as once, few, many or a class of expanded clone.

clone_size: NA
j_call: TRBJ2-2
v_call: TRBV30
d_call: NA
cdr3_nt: TGTGCCTGGAGTAAGGGCAGATCGAACACCGGGGAGCTGTTTTTT
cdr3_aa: CAWSKGRSNTGELFF

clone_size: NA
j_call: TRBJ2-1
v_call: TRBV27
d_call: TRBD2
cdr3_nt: TGTGCCAGCAGTTTATCGGGACTAGCGGGGGGACCCTACAATGAGCAGTTCTTC
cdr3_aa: CASSLSGLAGGPYNEQFF

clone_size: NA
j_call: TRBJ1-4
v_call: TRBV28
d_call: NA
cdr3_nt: TGTGCCAGCACGAGGGGTGGTATCGCGGCTAATGAAAAACTGTTTTTT
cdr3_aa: CASTRGGIAANEKLFF

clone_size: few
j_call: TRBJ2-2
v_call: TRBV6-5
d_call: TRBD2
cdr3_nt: TGTGCCAGCTTCGGGGGACTAAACACCGGGGAGCTGTTTTTT
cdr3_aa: CASFGGLNTGELFF

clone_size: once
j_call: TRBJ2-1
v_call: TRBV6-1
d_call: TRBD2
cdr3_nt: TGTGCCAGCAGTTCCGGGACTAGCGGGGGCAATGAGCAGTTCTTC
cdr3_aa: CASSSGTSGGNEQFF

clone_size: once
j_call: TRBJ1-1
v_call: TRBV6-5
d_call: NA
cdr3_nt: TGTGCCAGCAGTGAGGCACGGGGCACTGAAGCTTTCTTT
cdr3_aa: CASSEARGTEAFF

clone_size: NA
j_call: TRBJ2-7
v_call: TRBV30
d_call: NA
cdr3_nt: TGTGCCTGGAGCCCATTCTCCTACGAGCAGTACTTC
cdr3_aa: CAWSPFSYEQYF

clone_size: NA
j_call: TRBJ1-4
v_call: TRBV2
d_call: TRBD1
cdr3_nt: TGTGCCAGCAGTGAAGGGAACAGGGGTGAAAAACTGTTTTTT
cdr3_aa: CASSEGNRGEKLFF

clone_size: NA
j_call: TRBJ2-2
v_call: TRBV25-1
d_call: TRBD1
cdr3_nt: TGTGCCAGCAGTGAGAACAGGGGGCCCACCGGGGAGCTGTTTTTT
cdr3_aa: CASSENRGPTGELFF

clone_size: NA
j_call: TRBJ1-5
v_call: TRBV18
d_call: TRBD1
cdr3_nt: TGTGCCAGCTCACCTAGAGGGGGCGAGCAGCCCCAGCATTTT
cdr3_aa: CASSPRGGEQPQHF

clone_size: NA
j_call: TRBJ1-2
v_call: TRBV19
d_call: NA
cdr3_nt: TGTGCCACTGCCGGGAGGGGACTTTATGGCTACACCTTC
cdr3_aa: CATAGRGLYGYTF

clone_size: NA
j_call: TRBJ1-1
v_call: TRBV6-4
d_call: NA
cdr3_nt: TGTGCCAGCAGTGTTTCCTTGGGAACTGAAGCTTTCTTT
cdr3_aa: CASSVSLGTEAFF

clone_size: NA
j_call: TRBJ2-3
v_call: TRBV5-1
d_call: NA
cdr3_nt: TGCGCCAGCAGCTTCGCCCCTTCTAGTCGGAGCACAGATACGCAGTATTTT
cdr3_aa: CASSFAPSSRSTDTQYF

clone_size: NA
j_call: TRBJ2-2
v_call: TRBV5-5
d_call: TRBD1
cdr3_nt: TGTGCCAGCAGCTTGGATGGACAGGGGAACACCGGGGAGCTGTTTTTT
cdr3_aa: CASSLDGQGNTGELFF

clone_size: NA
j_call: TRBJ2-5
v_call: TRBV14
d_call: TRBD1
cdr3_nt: TGTGCCAGCAGCTATGGACAGGGCAAAGAGACCCAGTACTTC
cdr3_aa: CASSYGQGKETQYF

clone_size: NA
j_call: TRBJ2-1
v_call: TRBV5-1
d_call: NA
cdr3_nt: TGCGCCAGCAGCTTGGCCCCCCTCAATGAGCAGTTCTTC
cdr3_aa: CASSLAPLNEQFF

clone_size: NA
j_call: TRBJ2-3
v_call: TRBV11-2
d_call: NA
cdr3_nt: TGTGCCAGCAGCTTAGGAAGTCTCCTTGGCGATACGCAGTATTTT
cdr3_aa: CASSLGSLLGDTQYF

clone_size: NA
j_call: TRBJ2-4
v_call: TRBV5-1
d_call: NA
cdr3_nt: TGCGCCAGCAGCTTGACAGGGATCCCCATTCAGTACTTC
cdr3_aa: CASSLTGIPIQYF

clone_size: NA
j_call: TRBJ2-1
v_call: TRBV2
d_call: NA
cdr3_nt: TGTGCCAGCATCACCCCCAGGGGCAATGAGCAGTTCTTC
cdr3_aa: CASITPRGNEQFF

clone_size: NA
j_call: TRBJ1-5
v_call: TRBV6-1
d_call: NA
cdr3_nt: TGTGCCAGCAGCCTTACGCGAGGGCCCCAGCATTTT
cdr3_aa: CASSLTRGPQHF

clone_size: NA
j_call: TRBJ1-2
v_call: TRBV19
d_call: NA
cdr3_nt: TGTGCCAGTAGTTGGGGGAGCGGGGACCCCTATGGCTACACCTTC
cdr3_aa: CASSWGSGDPYGYTF

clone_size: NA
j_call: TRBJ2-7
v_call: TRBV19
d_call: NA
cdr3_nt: TGTGCCAGTAGTATAGTGGCCGGTGCCTACGAGCAGTACTTC
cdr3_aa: CASSIVAGAYEQYF

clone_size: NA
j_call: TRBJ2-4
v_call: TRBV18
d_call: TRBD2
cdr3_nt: TGTGCCAGCTCACCACCGCTAGCGGGGGGGCGGAACATTCAGTACTTC
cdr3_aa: CASSPPLAGGRNIQYF

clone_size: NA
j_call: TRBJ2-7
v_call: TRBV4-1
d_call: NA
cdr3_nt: TGCGCCAGCAGCCAAGAGGCGGGGACAGTTTCCTACGAGCAGTACTTC
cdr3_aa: CASSQEAGTVSYEQYF

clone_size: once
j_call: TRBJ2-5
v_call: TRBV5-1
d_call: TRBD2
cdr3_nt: TGCGCCAGCAGCCCCCCACCTCTCCAGCGGGGGGTTCTTAAGACCCAGTACTTC
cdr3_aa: CASSPPPLQRGVLKTQYF

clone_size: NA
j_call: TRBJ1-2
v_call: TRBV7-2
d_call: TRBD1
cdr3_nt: TGTGCCAGCAGCTACACAGGGGCCCTGACGTATGGCTACACCTTC
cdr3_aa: CASSYTGALTYGYTF

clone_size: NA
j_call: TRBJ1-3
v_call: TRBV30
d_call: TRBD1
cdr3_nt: TGTGCCTGGAGTGTGAGGGCAGGGGGAACTGGAAACACCATATATTTT
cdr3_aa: CAWSVRAGGTGNTIYF

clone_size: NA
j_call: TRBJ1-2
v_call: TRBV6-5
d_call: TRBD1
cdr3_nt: TGTGCCAGCAGTTACGACAGGGGCTATGGCTACACCTTC
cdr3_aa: CASSYDRGYGYTF

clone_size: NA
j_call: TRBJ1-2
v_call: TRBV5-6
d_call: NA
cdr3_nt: TGTGCCAGCAGCCTACAGGGTTGGGGCTACACCTTC
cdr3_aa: CASSLQGWGYTF

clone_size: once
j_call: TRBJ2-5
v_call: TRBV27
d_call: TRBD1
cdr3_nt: TGTGCCAGCAGTATCAGGGGGATAGAGACCCAGTACTTC
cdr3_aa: CASSIRGIETQYF

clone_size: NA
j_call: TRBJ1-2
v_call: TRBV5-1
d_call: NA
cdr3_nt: TGCGCCAGCAGCTCTACAGCTAGCTATGGCTACACCTTC
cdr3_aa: CASSSTASYGYTF

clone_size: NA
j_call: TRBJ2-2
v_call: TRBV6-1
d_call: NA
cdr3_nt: TGTGCCAGCACCGCGTCAGGACCCGGGGAGCTGTTTTTT
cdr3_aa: CASTASGPGELFF

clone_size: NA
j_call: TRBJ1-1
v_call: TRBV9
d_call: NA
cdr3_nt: TGTGCCAGCAGCGTAGCGCAGGGAGGGACCACTGAAGCTTTCTTT
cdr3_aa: CASSVAQGGTTEAFF

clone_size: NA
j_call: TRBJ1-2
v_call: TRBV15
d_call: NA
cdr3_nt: TGTGCCACCAGCAGAGAGGGCTATGGCTACACCTTC
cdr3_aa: CATSREGYGYTF